The T cell receptor beta chain described here comes from a study of cytomegalovirus exposure and HLA in healthy donors. The study, taken as a whole, reports: It was reported that the classifier diagnosed cytomegalovirus status with high specificity and sensitivity in both the original and validation cohorts. Cytomegalovirus-associated status was assigned to about 160 TCR beta chains.

Use of 60 Vbeta and 13 Jbeta primers characterized the PCR. The repertoire was sequenced with immunoSEQ multiplex PCR; TCRdb's copy has only in-frame clones and lacks some. The table shows approximately 120,000 clones, with around 67% occurring only once. As concerns this clone: Its target is unknown.

The sequenced sample was PBMCs. The TCR was taken from a man in his sixties in good health and CMV-seropositive.

The CDR3 nucleotides read TGTGCCAGCAGTACAAGGCACAGGACCTCAGGGGGGGAGCTGTTTTTT. It yields the protein CASSTRHRTSGGELFF. The rearrangement links TRBV28 to TRBJ2-2, with D tentatively TRBD1 (5 bases). Trimming removed 5 bases at V and 8 bases at J, with 21 bases between. Germline values: CDR1 MDHEN, CDR2 SYDVKM. CDR3 length equals 16 residues.